The present entry profiles one TCR beta chain with its context. The antigen is unknown. The data were taken from a study of identical twins. Germline V gives CDR1 MNHEY, CDR2 SMNVEV (reference sequence). With V trimmed by 6 bases and J by 5 bases, 8 bases remained unmatched. This CDR3 has 15 residues. Overall study results and limits: Abundant cord blood beta clonotypes carried fewer insertions; memory repertoires showed none.

TCRdb called the 5' RACE reads again in MiXCR, with one record for every CDR3 protein. The data hold hundreds of thousands of distinct CDR3 sequences, with 8.6% observed a single time. These data are also associated with another study on yellow fever vaccine responses in identical twins.

The sample taken for sequencing was PBMCs. The chain couples TRBV27 to TRBJ2-1; TRBD2 matches at 9 bases. The origin of this receptor is a woman between 18 and 29 years old in good health. CDR3 DNA: TGTGCCAGCAGGTTTTGGCGGGAGGGGGACAATGAGCAGTTCTTC. It specifies CASRFWREGDNEQFF.